A single count supports the clone carrying this TCR beta chain. The CDR3 totals 15 residues. V trimming: 4 bases; J trimming: 0 bases; junction bases outside the gene matches: 6. The germline V gene encodes CDR1 SGHTS and CDR2 YDEGEE. Assay used: immunoSEQ multiplex PCR; TCRdb lists only in-frame clones, some missing. The table includes 240,000 or so clones, more than 85% detected once. This specimen belongs to a study of T cell responses to AZD1222 COVID-19 vaccine. V gene TRBV5-8 combines with J gene TRBJ1-1; 7 positions agree with TRBD1. This TCR came from an adult in good health. The material was peripheral blood, obtained on day 0 of AZD1222 vaccination. CDR3 residues: CASSLSGTVNTEAFF. The CDR3 nucleotides read TGTGCCAGCAGCCTTTCGGGGACAGTGAACACTGAAGCTTTCTTT.